Each of the 3 T cell receptor beta chains below was sequenced from the same sample in a study of T-cell reconstitution after alpha-beta-depleted transplantation in children. The library targeted TCRbeta and was prepared with unique molecular identifiers. A single record per CDR3 protein comes from TCRdb applying MiXCR to the PCR reads. The sample carries 330,000 or so distinct CDR3 sequences, around 10% recorded once. This sample comprised PBMCs, obtained before TCRalphabeta/CD19-depleted stem cell transplant. Receptors were obtained from a boy less than two years old with acute myeloid leukemia, due to receive a stem cell transplant.

This clonotype was seen repeatedly, ten times or more. A junction end diverges from the germline sequence, so it may reflect a read error. This sequence joins TRBV5-1 and TRBJ2-1; 7 nucleotides agree with TRBD2. Germline loops: CDR1 SGHRS, CDR2 YFSETQ. There are 14 residues in the CDR3. The CDR3 region is CASRTGGTLNEQFF. CDR3 DNA sequence: TGCGCGAGCAGGACGGGGGGTACTTTAAATGAGCAGTTCTTC.

This clonotype showed up many times. The chain is built from TRBV27 and TRBJ2-7; no definite D call. Germline CDR1 reads MNHEY; CDR2 reads SMNVEV (reference sequence). The CDR3 spans 15 residues. V lost 1 base and J 5 bases, leaving 15 bases between the germline ends. The CDR3 is CASSLLGQASNEQYF. CDR3 in DNA: TGTGCCAGCAGTTTATTAGGGCAGGCCTCTAACGAGCAGTACTTC.

This clonotype was recorded many times. The chain combines TRBV28 with TRBJ2-5; D uncertain. Germline CDR1 and CDR2: MDHEN and SYDVKM. This CDR3 has 13 amino acids. V was shortened by 3 bases and J by 7 bases, with 12 bases between the two germline ends. This CDR3 reads CASSFRSIGTQYF. CDR3 nucleotide sequence: TGTGCCAGCAGTTTCAGGTCTATAGGGACCCAGTACTTC.